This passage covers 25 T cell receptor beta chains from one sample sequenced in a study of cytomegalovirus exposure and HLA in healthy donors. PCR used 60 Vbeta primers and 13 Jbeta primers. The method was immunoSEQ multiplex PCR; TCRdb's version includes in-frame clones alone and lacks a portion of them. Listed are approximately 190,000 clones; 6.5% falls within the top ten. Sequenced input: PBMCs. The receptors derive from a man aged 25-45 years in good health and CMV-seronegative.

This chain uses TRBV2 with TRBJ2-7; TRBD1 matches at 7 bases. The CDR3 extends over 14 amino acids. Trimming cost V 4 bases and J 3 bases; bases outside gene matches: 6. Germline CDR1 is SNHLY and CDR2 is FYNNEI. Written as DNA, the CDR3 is TGTGCCAGCAGTGCACAACAGGGGCGCTACGAGCAGTACTTC. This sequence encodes CASSAQQGRYEQYF.

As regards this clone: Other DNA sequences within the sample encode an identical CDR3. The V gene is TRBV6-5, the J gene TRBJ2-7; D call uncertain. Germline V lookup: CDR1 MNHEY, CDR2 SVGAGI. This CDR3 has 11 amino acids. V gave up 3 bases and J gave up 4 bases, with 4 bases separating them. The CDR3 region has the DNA TGTGCCAGCAGTTATTTATACGAGCAGTACTTC. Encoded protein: CASSYLYEQYF.

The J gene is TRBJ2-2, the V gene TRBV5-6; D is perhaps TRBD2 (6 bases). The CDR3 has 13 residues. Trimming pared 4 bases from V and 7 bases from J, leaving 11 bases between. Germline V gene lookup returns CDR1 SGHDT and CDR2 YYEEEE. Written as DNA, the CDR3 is TGTGCCAGCAGCGCGGGACGCGGCGGGGAGCTGTTTTTT. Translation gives CASSAGRGGELFF.

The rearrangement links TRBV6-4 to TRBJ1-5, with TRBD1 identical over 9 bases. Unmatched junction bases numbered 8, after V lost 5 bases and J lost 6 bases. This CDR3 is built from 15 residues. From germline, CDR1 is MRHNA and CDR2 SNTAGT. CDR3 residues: CASSITGGEGQPQHF. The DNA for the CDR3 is TGTGCCAGCAGTATCACAGGGGGCGAGGGTCAGCCCCAGCATTTT.

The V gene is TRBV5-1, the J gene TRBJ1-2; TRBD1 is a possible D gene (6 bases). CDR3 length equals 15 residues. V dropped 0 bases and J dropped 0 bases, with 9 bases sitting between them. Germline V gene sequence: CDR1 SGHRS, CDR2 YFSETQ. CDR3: CASSLGQAANYGYTF. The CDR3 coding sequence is TGCGCCAGCAGCTTGGGACAGGCCGCTAACTATGGCTACACCTTC.

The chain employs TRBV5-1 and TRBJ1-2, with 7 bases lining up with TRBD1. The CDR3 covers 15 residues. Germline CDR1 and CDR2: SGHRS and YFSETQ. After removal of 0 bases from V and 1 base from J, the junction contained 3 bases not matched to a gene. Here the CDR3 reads CASSLASGGNYGYTF. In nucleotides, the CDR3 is TGCGCCAGCAGCTTGGCGTCAGGGGGTAACTATGGCTACACCTTC.

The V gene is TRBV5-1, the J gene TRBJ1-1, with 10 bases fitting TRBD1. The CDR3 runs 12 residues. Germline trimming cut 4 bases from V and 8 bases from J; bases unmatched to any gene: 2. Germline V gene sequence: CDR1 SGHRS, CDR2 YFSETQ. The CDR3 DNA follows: TGCGCCAGCAGCATGGACAGGGGGGAAGCTTTCTTT. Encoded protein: CASSMDRGEAFF.

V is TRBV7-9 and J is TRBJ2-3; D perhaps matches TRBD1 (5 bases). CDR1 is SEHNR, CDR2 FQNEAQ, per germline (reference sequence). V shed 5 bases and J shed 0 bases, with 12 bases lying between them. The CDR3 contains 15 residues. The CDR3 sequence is CASSLQGVSTDTQYF. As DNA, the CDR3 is TGTGCCAGCAGCCTACAAGGGGTTAGCACAGATACGCAGTATTTT.

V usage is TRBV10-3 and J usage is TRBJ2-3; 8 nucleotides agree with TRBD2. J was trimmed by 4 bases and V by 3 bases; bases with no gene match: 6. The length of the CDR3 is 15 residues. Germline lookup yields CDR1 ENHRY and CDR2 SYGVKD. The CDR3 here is CAISEGTRWSDTQYF. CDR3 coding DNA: TGTGCCATCAGTGAAGGGACTAGGTGGTCAGATACGCAGTATTTT.

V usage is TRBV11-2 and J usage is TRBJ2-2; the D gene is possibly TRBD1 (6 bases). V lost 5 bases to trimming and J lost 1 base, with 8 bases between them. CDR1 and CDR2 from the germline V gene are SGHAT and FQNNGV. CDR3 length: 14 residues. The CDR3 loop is CASSPDRNTGELFF. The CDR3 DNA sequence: TGTGCCAGCAGCCCGGACAGGAACACCGGGGAGCTGTTTTTT.

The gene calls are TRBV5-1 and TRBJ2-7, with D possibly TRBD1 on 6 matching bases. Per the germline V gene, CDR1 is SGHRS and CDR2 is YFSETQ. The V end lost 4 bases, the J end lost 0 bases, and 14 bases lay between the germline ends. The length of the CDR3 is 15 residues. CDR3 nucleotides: TGCGCCAGCAGCCCCCGGCAGGGGAGCTCCTACGAGCAGTACTTC. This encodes CASSPRQGSSYEQYF.

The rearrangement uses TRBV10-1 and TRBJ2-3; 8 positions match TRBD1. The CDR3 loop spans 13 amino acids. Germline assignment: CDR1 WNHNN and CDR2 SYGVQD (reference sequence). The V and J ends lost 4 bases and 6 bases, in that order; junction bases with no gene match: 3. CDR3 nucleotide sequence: TGCGCCAGCAGTGGACAGGGGACCGATACGCAGTATTTT. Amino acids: CASSGQGTDTQYF.

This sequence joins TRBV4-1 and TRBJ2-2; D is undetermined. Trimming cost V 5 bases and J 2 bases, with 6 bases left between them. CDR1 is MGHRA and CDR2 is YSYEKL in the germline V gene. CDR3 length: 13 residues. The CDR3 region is CASSVLNTGELFF. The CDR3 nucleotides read TGCGCCAGCAGCGTACTCAACACCGGGGAGCTGTTTTTT.

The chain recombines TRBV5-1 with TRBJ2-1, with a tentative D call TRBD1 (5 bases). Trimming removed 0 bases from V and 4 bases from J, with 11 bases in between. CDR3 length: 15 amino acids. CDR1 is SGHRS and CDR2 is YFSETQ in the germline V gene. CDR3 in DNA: TGCGCCAGCAGCTTGGTTTCGACAGCGTACAATGAGCAGTTCTTC. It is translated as CASSLVSTAYNEQFF.

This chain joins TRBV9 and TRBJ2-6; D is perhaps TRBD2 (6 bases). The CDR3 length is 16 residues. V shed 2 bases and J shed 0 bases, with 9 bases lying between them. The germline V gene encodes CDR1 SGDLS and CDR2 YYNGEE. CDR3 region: CASSVGTSSGANVLTF. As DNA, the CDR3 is TGTGCCAGCAGCGTTGGGACTTCCTCTGGGGCCAACGTCCTGACTTTC.

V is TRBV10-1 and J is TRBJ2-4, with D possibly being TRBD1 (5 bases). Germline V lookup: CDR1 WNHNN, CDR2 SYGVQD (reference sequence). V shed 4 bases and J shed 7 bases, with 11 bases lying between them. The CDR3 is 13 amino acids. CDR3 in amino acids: CASSGQGMNIQYF. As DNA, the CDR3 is TGCGCCAGCAGTGGGCAGGGAATGAACATTCAGTACTTC.

This chain's CDR3 is CASSLVSSLAKNIQYF. For the CDR3, the DNA is TGTGCCAGCAGCTTAGTGAGTTCCTTAGCCAAAAACATTCAGTACTTC. V and J are TRBV7-2 and TRBJ2-4, with D unclear. The germline V gene has CDR1 SGHTA and CDR2 FQGNSA. V lost 1 base and J 0 bases, leaving 10 bases between the germline ends. The CDR3 is made up of 16 amino acids.

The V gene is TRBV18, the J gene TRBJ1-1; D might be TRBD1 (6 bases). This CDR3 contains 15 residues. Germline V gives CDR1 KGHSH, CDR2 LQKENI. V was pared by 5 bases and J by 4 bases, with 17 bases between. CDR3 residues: CASSLTGQPSTEAFF. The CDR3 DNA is TGTGCCAGCTCATTAACTGGACAGCCGAGCACTGAAGCTTTCTTT.

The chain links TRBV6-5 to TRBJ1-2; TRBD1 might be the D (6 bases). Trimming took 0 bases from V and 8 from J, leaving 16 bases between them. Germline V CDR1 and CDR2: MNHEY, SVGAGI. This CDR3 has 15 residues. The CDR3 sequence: CASSYSGQGIWGYTF. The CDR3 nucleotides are TGTGCCAGCAGTTACTCGGGTCAGGGGATTTGGGGCTACACCTTC.

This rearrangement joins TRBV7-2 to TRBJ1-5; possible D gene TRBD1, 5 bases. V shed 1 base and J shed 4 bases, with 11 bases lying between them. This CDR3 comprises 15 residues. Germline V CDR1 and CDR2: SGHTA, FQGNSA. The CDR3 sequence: CASSLVLGGNQPQHF. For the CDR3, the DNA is TGTGCCAGCAGCTTAGTTCTGGGGGGAAATCAGCCCCAGCATTTT.

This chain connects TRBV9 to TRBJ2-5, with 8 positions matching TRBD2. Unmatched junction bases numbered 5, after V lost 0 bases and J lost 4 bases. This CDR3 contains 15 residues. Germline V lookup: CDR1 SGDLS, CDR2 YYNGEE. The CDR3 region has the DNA TGTGCCAGCAGCGTAGTGGGTAGCGGGGCAGAGACCCAGTACTTC. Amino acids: CASSVVGSGAETQYF.

CDR3 region: CASSQDRGNQPQHF. The CDR3 DNA reads as TGTGCCAGCAGCCAAGATCGGGGCAATCAGCCCCAGCATTTT. V is TRBV4-2 and J is TRBJ1-5; no reliable D call. The V and J ends lost 0 bases and 2 bases respectively, with 5 bases between them. CDR1 is LGHNA, CDR2 YNFKEQ, per germline. The CDR3 covers 14 residues.

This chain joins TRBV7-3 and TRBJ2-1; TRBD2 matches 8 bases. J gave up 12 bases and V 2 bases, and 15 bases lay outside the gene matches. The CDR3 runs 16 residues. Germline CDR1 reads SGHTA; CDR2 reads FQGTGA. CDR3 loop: CASSLEILGLGGRQFF. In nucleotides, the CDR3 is TGTGCCAGCAGCTTAGAGATACTGGGACTAGGGGGGCGGCAGTTCTTC.

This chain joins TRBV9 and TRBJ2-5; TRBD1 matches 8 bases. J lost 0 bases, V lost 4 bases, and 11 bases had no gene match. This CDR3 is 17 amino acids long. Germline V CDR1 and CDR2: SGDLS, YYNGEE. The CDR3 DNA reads TGTGCCAGCAGCTTAACTTCCGGACAGGGCTACCAAGAGACCCAGTACTTC. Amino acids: CASSLTSGQGYQETQYF.

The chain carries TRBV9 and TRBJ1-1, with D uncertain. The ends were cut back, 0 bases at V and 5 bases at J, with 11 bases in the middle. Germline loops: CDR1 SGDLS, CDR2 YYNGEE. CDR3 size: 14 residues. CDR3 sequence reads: CASSVGGSRTEAFF. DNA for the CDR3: TGTGCCAGCAGCGTAGGAGGGAGTCGGACTGAAGCTTTCTTT.